The 28 T cell receptor beta chains below all came from one sample that was sequenced in a study of blood T cell repertoires in COVID-19. Measured with immunoSEQ multiplex PCR; TCRdb has only the in-frame clones, and not every one. The sample shows about 180,000 clones, about 88% of them seen only once. Material: peripheral blood. These receptors came from a woman aged 30 to 39 with active or convalescent COVID-19.

The J gene is TRBJ1-1, the V gene TRBV5-5; D ambiguous. Germline-derived CDR1 and CDR2 are SGHKS and YYEKEE (reference sequence). CDR3 length: 15 residues. V was clipped by 0 bases and J by 0 bases, with 9 bases between them. CDR3 region: CASSLESRMNTEAFF. The CDR3 bases are TGTGCCAGCAGCTTGGAGTCCAGGATGAACACTGAAGCTTTCTTT.

This clone has a single count. The chain uses TRBV19 and TRBJ2-5; D perhaps matches TRBD1 (6 bases). The ends were cut back, 2 bases at V and 0 bases at J, with 7 bases in the middle. The length of the CDR3 is 14 residues. Germline-derived CDR1 and CDR2 are LNHDA and SQIVND (reference sequence). Here the CDR3 DNA reads TGTGCCAGTAGTATATGGGACAACCAAGAGACCCAGTACTTC. Translating gives CASSIWDNQETQYF. Using reference TRBV19 and TRBJ2-5 for the parts outside the CDR3, the full variable domain is DGGITQSPKYLFRKEGQNVTLSCEQNLNHDAMYWYRQDPGQGLRLIYYSQIVNDFQKGDIAEGYSVSREKKESFPLTVTSAQKNPTAFYLCASSIWDNQETQYFGPGTRLLVL.

J is TRBJ2-7 and V is TRBV27; weak D call: TRBD2 (5 bases). The germline V gene has CDR1 MNHEY and CDR2 SMNVEV (reference sequence). CDR3 length equals 14 residues. Trimming left V 6 bases short and J 2 bases short, with 14 bases between. The CDR3 nucleotides read TGTGCCAGCAGATCCCCGGGAAGGACCTACGAGCAGTACTTC. It translates to CASRSPGRTYEQYF.

This sequence joins TRBV6-6 and TRBJ1-2; 7 bases align to TRBD1. J was trimmed by 6 bases and V by 4 bases; bases with no gene match: 8. CDR3 length: 14 amino acids. Germline V gene sequence: CDR1 MNHNY, CDR2 SVGAGI (reference sequence). DNA of the CDR3: TGTGCCAGCAGTTCAGCCCGAACAGGGGATGGCTACACCTTC. Translation gives CASSSARTGDGYTF.

V usage is TRBV5-6 and J usage is TRBJ1-6; D is perhaps TRBD1 (6 bases). With 4 bases removed from V and 8 bases from J, the gap between germline ends came to 13 bases. Per the germline V gene, CDR1 is SGHDT and CDR2 is YYEEEE. The CDR3 consists of 14 residues. CDR3 bases: TGTGCCAGCAGCGTCGACAGGCGCTATTCACCCCTCCACTTT. Residues: CASSVDRRYSPLHF.

The chain employs TRBV28 and TRBJ2-1; 11 bases are shared with TRBD2. Germline V gives CDR1 MDHEN, CDR2 SYDVKM. The length of the CDR3 is 14 residues. V dropped 2 bases and J dropped 9; count of bases not matched to a gene: 3. CDR3: CASSLLAGGREQFF. The DNA for the CDR3 is TGTGCCAGCAGTTTACTAGCGGGAGGTCGTGAGCAGTTCTTC.

V gene TRBV3-1 (or the pseudogene TRBV3-2) combines with J gene TRBJ2-1; D gene ambiguous. The V and J ends lost 2 bases and 8 bases respectively, with 16 bases between them. CDR1 and CDR2 from the germline V gene are LGHDT and YNNKEL (reference sequence). The CDR3 runs to 15 residues. Here the CDR3 DNA reads TGTGCCAGCAGCCAACCTCGAGCAGGTTTACATGAGCAGTTCTTC. It specifies CASSQPRAGLHEQFF.

V usage is TRBV6-5 and J usage is TRBJ1-3, with a possible D match to TRBD1 (5 bases). Trimming stripped 5 bases from V and 0 bases from J, with 11 bases between. Germline CDR1 reads MNHEY; CDR2 reads SVGAGI. This CDR3 contains 15 residues. The CDR3 loop reads CASSMIDSSGNTIYF. CDR3 coding DNA: TGTGCCAGCAGTATGATAGACAGCTCTGGAAACACCATATATTTT.

The chain carries TRBV20-1 and TRBJ2-4, with D perhaps matching TRBD2 (6 bases). Germline V gene data show CDR1 as DFQATT and CDR2 as SNEGSKA (reference sequence). Between the trimmed V and J ends, which lost 3 bases and 8 bases, there was a span of 8 bases. The CDR3 totals 11 residues. CDR3 in DNA: TGCAGTGCTAGGCGCGGGGACATTCAGTACTTC. Its translation: CSARRGDIQYF.

This sequence joins TRBV18 and TRBJ1-1, with a possible D match to TRBD1 (5 bases). Germline V CDR1 and CDR2: KGHSH, LQKENI. V gave up 1 base and J gave up 6 bases, with 12 bases separating them. CDR3 length: 14 residues. This chain's CDR3 is CASSPLGGGSEAFF. The CDR3 bases are TGTGCCAGCTCACCACTCGGCGGGGGTTCTGAAGCTTTCTTT. Filled out from reference TRBV18 and TRBJ1-1, the complete variable domain reads NAGVMQNPRHLVRRRGQEARLRCSPMKGHSHVYWYRQLPEEGLKFMVYLQKENIIDESGMPKERFSAEFPKEGPSILRIQQVVRGDSAAYFCASSPLGGGSEAFFGQGTRLTVV.

The J gene is TRBJ2-2, the V gene TRBV18, with a weak D call TRBD1 (5 bases). The CDR3 is 15 amino acids. The V gene lost 1 base and the J gene lost 9 bases, with 15 bases spanning the gap. Germline V gene lookup returns CDR1 KGHSH and CDR2 LQKENI. CDR3 amino acids: CASSPRRTDSRELFF. The CDR3, as DNA: TGTGCCAGCTCACCACGGAGAACAGACAGTCGGGAGCTGTTTTTT.

V and J are TRBV27 and TRBJ2-7; 14 nucleotides align to TRBD2. Germline V CDR1 and CDR2: MNHEY, SMNVEV (reference sequence). The CDR3 has 18 residues. J lost 5 bases, V lost 0 bases, and 9 bases had no gene match. CDR3 in DNA: TGTGCCAGCAGTTTATCCCCGACTAGCGGGGGGGCTCGGGACGAGCAGTACTTC. It encodes CASSLSPTSGGARDEQYF.

The chain joins TRBV3-1 (or the pseudogene TRBV3-2) to TRBJ2-3; 8 bases line up with TRBD2. The CDR3 runs 15 residues. The J segment lost 2 bases and the V segment lost 7 bases, leaving 8 bases of the junction unmatched. From germline, CDR1 is LGHDT and CDR2 YNNKEL (reference sequence). The CDR3 DNA follows: TGTGCCAGCACGGGAGGGAGGGGGGTCACAGATACGCAGTATTTT. Encoded protein: CASTGGRGVTDTQYF.

This chain uses TRBV11-3 with TRBJ2-7; tentative D call: TRBD2 (7 bases). Germline V gene lookup returns CDR1 SGHNT and CDR2 YENEEA. V lost 3 bases to trimming and J lost 5 bases, with 14 bases between them. CDR3 length: 14 amino acids. The chain's CDR3 is CASSFSGGRHEQYF. The CDR3 nucleotides read TGTGCCAGCAGCTTTTCGGGGGGCAGGCACGAGCAGTACTTC.

This clone was seen once. V usage is TRBV7-6 and J usage is TRBJ2-3, with 12 bases lining up with TRBD2. Germline values: CDR1 SGHVS, CDR2 FNYEAQ. Trimming took 5 bases from V and 6 from J; bases not matched to a gene: 3. The length of the CDR3 is 14 residues. The CDR3 region has the DNA TGTGCCAGCAGCCCTGGGACTAGCGGGGATACGCAGTATTTT. It specifies CASSPGTSGDTQYF.

The chain has TRBV6-9 and TRBJ1-6; D gene unclear. Per germline, CDR1 MNHGY and CDR2 SVAAGI. V was shortened by 2 bases and J by 7 bases, with 18 bases between the two germline ends. The CDR3 is 17 residues long. The CDR3 DNA reads as TGTGCCAGCAGTTATCGTGGCATCATTAGAGGGAATTCACCCCTCCACTTT. It encodes CASSYRGIIRGNSPLHF.

This sequence joins TRBV19 and TRBJ1-5; TRBD1 agrees at 7 bases. This CDR3 contains 15 residues. Germline CDR1 LNHDA, CDR2 SQIVND (reference sequence). V gave up 4 bases and J gave up 5 bases; unmatched junction bases: 8. The CDR3 coding sequence is TGTGCCAGTAGTACCATGACAGGGTTGGATCAGCCCCAGCATTTT. It is translated as CASSTMTGLDQPQHF.

This rearrangement joins TRBV18 to TRBJ2-6; 7 bases fit TRBD1. This CDR3 contains 17 residues. Germline values: CDR1 KGHSH, CDR2 LQKENI. With 5 bases clipped from V and 0 bases from J, the junction kept 7 bases outside the gene matches. The CDR3 protein is CASSGTALTSGANVLTF. Here the CDR3 DNA reads TGTGCCAGCTCAGGGACAGCCCTGACCTCTGGGGCCAACGTCCTGACTTTC.

This clone was seen just once. This chain links TRBV5-1 with TRBJ1-2; D is unresolved. Germline CDR1 and CDR2: SGHRS and YFSETQ. V dropped 3 bases and J dropped 5 bases, with 17 bases sitting between them. The CDR3 is made up of 15 amino acids. The CDR3 DNA sequence: TGCGCCAGCAGCTCGGGTGGGTTAGTACCTTATGGCTACACCTTC. Amino acids: CASSSGGLVPYGYTF.

This clone was counted once. V is TRBV15 and J is TRBJ2-7, with 7 nucleotides matching TRBD1. The CDR3 runs to 15 residues. The V gene's germline CDR1 is LNHNV and CDR2 YYDKDF (reference sequence). V was clipped by 0 bases and J by 4 bases; unmatched bases: 6. CDR3 DNA sequence: TGTGCCACCAGCAGAGACAGGGGGACGGGTTACGAGCAGTACTTC. Protein: CATSRDRGTGYEQYF.

The rearrangement uses TRBV19 and TRBJ1-2; tentative D call: TRBD1 (6 bases). CDR3 length: 12 amino acids. CDR1 and CDR2 from the germline V gene are LNHDA and SQIVND (reference sequence). V lost 7 bases, J lost 6 bases, and 12 bases lay in between. The CDR3 DNA follows: TGTGCCAGTAATCGGGGGGCTCATGGCTACACCTTC. Encoded protein: CASNRGAHGYTF.

The gene calls are TRBV28 and TRBJ1-5, with a possible D match to TRBD1 (5 bases). CDR3 length: 17 amino acids. Germline CDR1 reads MDHEN; CDR2 reads SYDVKM. V was shortened by 6 bases and J by 1 base, with 19 bases between the two germline ends. The CDR3 DNA is TGTGCCAGCAGCACTCTAGTAGTGGGGCGCAGCAATCAGCCCCAGCATTTT. Its translation: CASSTLVVGRSNQPQHF.

V is TRBV5-1 and J is TRBJ1-1; no clear D gene. The CDR3 loop spans 13 amino acids. Germline assignment: CDR1 SGHRS and CDR2 YFSETQ. V lost 0 bases to trimming and J lost 4 bases, with 7 bases between them. CDR3 nucleotides: TGCGCCAGCAGCTTGGCCACGGTCACTGAAGCTTTCTTT. Translated, it gives CASSLATVTEAFF. The whole variable domain, filled in from reference TRBV5-1 and TRBJ1-1, reads KAGVTQTPRYLIKTRGQQVTLSCSPISGHRSVSWYQQTPGQGLQFLFEYFSETQRNKGNFPGRFSGRQFSNSRSEMNVSTLELGDSALYLCASSLATVTEAFFGQGTRLTVV.

The chain combines TRBV6-5 with TRBJ1-4; D is unclear. The CDR3 is 13 amino acids. Germline CDR1 and CDR2: MNHEY and SVGAGI. Trimming took off 2 bases at V and 11 bases at J, with 12 bases between the two ends. CDR3 loop: CASSYQIRQKLFF. For the CDR3, the DNA is TGTGCCAGCAGTTACCAAATCCGCCAGAAACTGTTTTTT.

This chain uses TRBV5-1 with TRBJ2-2; tentative D call: TRBD2 (5 bases). From germline, CDR1 is SGHRS and CDR2 YFSETQ. V dropped 7 bases and J dropped 0 bases, with 13 bases sitting between them. This CDR3 has 15 amino acids. The CDR3 bases are TGCGCCAGCGGCAGCGGAAACGCGAACACCGGGGAGCTGTTTTTT. Amino acids: CASGSGNANTGELFF.

The CDR3 bases are TGTGCCAGTAGCGGCGGAACCGGGGAGCTGTTTTTT. Translation: CASSGGTGELFF. The J gene is TRBJ2-2, the V gene TRBV19; D unclear. The germline V gene encodes CDR1 LNHDA and CDR2 SQIVND (reference sequence). This CDR3 is 12 amino acids long. The V gene lost 6 bases and the J gene lost 5 bases, with 7 bases spanning the gap.

This clone was seen just once. V gene TRBV5-1 combines with J gene TRBJ2-1; 14 bases fit TRBD2. The CDR3 is 15 residues long. V was pared by 3 bases and J by 9 bases, with 5 bases of the junction left unmatched. Germline CDR1 reads SGHRS; CDR2 reads YFSETQ. CDR3 amino acids: CASSSTSGGASEQFF. The DNA of the CDR3 is TGCGCCAGCAGCTCGACTAGCGGGGGGGCCAGTGAGCAGTTCTTC.

The chain couples TRBV5-1 to TRBJ1-6, with a possible D match to TRBD1 (5 bases). The CDR3 contains 14 residues. Germline-derived CDR1 and CDR2 are SGHRS and YFSETQ. V dropped 2 bases and J dropped 9 bases, with 12 bases sitting between them. The CDR3 DNA reads TGCGCCAGCAGCTTTGGGCAGGGCGCTTCACCCCTCCACTTT. Residues: CASSFGQGASPLHF.